The entry below gives a single T cell receptor (beta chain) sequence along with its context. The data belong to a study of shared clonotypes between healthy human individuals. This table comes from immunoSEQ multiplex PCR, and its TCRdb copy is limited to in-frame clones, with some not included. The repertoire has 2 million to 3 million clones, 93% of them found once; the top ten carry roughly 0.39%. The CDR3 is 16 amino acids. CDR1 and CDR2 (germline): SGHRS, YFSETQ. V was cut by 1 base and J by 6 bases, with 19 bases left in between. This TCR derives from a man aged 18 to 29 in good health. Some clones in this sample may be carry-over from other donors' samples. The V call is TRBV5-1, the J call TRBJ1-1; possibly TRBD1 for D (5 bases). Input material: naive CD4+ T cells from PBMCs. As for subset: CD45RA+ positively selected. The CDR3 DNA reads TGCGCCAGCAGCTTGTTTCGTGCAGGGAATTACGCTGAAGCTTTCTTT. Translated: CASSLFRAGNYAEAFF.